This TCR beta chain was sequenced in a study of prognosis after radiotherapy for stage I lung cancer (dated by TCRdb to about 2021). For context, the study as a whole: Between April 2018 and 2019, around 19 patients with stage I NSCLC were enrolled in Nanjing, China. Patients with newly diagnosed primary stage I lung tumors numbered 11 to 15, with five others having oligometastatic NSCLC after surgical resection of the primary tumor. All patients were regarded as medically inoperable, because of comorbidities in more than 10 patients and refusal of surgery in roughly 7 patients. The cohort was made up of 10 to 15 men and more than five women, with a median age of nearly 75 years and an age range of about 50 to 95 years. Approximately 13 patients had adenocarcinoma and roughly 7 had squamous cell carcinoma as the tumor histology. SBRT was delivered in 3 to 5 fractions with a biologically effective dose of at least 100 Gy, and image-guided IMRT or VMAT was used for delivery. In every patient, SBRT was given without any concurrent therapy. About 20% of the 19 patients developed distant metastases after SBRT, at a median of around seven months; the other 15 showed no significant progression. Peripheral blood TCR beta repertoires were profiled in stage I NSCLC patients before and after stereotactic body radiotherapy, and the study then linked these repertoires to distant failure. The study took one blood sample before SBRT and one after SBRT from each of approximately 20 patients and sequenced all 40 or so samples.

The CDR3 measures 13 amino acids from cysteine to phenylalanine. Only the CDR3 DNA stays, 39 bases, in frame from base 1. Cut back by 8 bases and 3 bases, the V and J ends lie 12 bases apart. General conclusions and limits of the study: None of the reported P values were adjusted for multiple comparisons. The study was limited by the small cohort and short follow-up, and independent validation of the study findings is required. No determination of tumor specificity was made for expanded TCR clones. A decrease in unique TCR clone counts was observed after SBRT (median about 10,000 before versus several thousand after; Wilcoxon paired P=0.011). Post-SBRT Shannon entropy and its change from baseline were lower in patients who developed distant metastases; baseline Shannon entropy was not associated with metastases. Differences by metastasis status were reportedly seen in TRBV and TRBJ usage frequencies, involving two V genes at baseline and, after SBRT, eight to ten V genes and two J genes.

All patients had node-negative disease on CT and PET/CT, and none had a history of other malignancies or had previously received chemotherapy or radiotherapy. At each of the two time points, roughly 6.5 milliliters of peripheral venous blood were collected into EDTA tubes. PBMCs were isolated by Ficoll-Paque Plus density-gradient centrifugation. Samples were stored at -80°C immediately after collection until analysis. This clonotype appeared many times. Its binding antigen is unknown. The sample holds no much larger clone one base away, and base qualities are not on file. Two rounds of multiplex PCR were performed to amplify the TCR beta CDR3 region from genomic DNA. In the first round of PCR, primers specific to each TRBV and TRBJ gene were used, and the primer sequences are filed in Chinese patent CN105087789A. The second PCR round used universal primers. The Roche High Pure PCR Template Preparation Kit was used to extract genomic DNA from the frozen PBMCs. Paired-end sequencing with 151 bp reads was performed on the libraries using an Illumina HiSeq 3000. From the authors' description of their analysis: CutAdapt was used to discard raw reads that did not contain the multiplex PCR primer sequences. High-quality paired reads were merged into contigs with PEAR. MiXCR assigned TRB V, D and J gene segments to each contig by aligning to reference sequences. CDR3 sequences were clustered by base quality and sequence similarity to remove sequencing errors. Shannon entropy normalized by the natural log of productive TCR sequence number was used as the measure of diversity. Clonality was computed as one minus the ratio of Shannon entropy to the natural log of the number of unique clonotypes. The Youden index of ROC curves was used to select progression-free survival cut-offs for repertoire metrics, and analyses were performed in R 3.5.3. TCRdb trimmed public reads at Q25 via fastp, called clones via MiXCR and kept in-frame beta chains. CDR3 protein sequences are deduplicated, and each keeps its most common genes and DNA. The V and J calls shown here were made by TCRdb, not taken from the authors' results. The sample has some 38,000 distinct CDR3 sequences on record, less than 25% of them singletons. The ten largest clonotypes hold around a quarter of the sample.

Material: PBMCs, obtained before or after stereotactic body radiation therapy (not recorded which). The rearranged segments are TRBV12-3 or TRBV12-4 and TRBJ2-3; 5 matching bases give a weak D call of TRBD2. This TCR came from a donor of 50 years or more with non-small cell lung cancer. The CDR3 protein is CASLGESTDTQYF. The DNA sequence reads TGTGCCAGCCTCGGGGAGTCGACAGATACGCAGTATTTT.